This T cell receptor (beta chain) was identified during a study of CD8 T cells in Susac syndrome. Study at large: Roughly six sequenced Susac syndrome patients had clinically active disease, while 8 or 9 were in remission. Study-wide results and limits: Maximal CD8+ clonal expansion in Susac was observed within TEMRA cells and among active patients.

A remark on this clonotype: No antigen is known for it.

An input of roughly 0.45 to 1 ug of RNA was subjected to reverse transcription using random hexamers. Using its own MiXCR run on the immunoSEQ multiplex PCR reads, TCRdb lists one record per CDR3 protein. The sample has some 200,000 distinct CDR3 sequences, approximately 95% seen once. The J segment lost 5 bases and the V segment lost 0 bases, leaving 3 bases of the junction unmatched. The CDR3 runs 15 residues. The V gene's germline CDR1 is DFQATT and CDR2 SNEGSKA (reference sequence). Sequencing of TCR beta, carried out with a high-throughput approach, was applied to CD8+ and CD4+ T cells from the blood. The authors negatively isolated CD8+ and CD4+ T cells and FACS-enriched TEMRA cells.

This chain links TRBV20-1 with TRBJ2-1; 11 nucleotides match TRBD2. Sequencing input: CD8+ T cells from PBMCs. This receptor was taken from a human donor with Susac syndrome. CDR3 DNA sequence: TGCAGTGCTAGAGATAGCGGGGGGGCCCACAATGAGCAGTTCTTC. It encodes CSARDSGGAHNEQFF.